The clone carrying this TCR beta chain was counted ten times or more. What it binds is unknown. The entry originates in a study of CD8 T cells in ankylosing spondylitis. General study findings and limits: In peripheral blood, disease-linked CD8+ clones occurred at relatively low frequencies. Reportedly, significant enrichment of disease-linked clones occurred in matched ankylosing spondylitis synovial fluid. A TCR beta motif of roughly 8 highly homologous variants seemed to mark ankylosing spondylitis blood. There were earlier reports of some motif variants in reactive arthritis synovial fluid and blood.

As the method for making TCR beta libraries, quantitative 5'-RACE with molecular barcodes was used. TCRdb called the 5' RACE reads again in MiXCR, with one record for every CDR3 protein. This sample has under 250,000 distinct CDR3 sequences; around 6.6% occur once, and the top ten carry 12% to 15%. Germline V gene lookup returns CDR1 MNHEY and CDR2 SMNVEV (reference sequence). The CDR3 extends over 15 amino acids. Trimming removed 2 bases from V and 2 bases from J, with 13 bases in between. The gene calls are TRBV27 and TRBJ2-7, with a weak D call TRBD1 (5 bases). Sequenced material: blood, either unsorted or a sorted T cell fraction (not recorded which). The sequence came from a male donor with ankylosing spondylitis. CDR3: CASSLGAENPYEQYF. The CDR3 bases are TGTGCCAGCAGTTTAGGGGCAGAAAATCCCTACGAGCAGTACTTC.